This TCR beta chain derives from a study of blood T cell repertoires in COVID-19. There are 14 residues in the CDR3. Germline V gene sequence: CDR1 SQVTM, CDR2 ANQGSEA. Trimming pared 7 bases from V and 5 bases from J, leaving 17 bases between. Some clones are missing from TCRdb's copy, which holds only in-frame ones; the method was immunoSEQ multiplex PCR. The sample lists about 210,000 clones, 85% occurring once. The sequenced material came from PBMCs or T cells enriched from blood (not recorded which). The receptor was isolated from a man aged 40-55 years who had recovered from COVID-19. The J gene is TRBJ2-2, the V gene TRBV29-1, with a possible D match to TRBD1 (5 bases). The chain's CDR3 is CSAQQVQGTGELFF. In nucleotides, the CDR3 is TGCAGCGCCCAACAGGTTCAAGGGACCGGGGAGCTGTTTTTT.